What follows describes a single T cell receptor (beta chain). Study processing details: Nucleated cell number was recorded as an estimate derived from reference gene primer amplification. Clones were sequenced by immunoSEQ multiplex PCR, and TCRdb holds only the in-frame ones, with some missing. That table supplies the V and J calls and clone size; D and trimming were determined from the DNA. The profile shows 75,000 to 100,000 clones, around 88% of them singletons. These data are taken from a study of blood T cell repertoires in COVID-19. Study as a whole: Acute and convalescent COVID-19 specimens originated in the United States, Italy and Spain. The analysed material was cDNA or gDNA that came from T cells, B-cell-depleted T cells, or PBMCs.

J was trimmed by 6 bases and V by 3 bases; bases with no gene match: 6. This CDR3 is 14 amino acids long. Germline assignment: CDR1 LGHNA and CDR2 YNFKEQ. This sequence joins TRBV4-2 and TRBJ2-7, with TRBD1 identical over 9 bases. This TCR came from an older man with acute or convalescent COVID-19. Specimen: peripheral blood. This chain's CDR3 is CASSQGGQGTEQYF. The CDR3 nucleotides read TGTGCCAGCAGCCAGGGGGGACAGGGTACCGAGCAGTACTTC.